This T cell receptor beta chain was sequenced in a study of T cell changes during pregnancy in multiple sclerosis. The CDR3 spans 15 residues. Germline V gene sequence: CDR1 MDHEN, CDR2 SYDVKM. Unmatched junction bases numbered 7, after V lost 5 bases and J lost 4 bases. TCRdb keeps only in-frame clones here, not all; method: immunoSEQ multiplex PCR. The sample shows tens of thousands of clones, just over 90% of them seen only once. This specimen was peripheral blood, taken in the second trimester of pregnancy. The receptor's source is a female donor in good health, enrolled as a control in a pregnancy study. This rearrangement joins TRBV28 to TRBJ1-3; TRBD1 matches at 8 bases. Written as DNA, the CDR3 is TGTGCCAGCAGTCTGCAGGGGGCAGGAGGAAACACCATATATTTT. This translates into CASSLQGAGGNTIYF.